This TCR beta chain was recovered during a study of CD8+CD57+ T cells in acquired aplastic anemia. TCR beta VDJ and CDR3 profiles were obtained from a genomic DNA template. Each CDR3 protein is one row after TCRdb ran MiXCR on the reads. The table lists 250,000 or so distinct CDR3 sequences, around 43% of them singletons. Patients picked for sequencing had shown CD8+CD57+ cell expansion detected by flow cytometry. Blood sampling was performed on the patients, and none of them had received therapy by then. Germline CDR1 and CDR2: SEHNR and FQNEAQ (reference sequence). CDR3 length: 14 amino acids. The ends were cut back, 5 bases at V and 0 bases at J, with 11 bases in the middle. For this clonotype: The target antigen is unknown. A much bigger clone sits one base away, suggesting this may be a read error.

Study observations and caveats: Both patients and controls carried the same twenty-nine CD8+ CDR3 sequences.

The rearrangement joins TRBV7-9 to TRBJ2-7, with D uncertain. The receptor was derived from a human donor with aplastic anemia. The sequenced sample consisted of sorted CD4+, CD8+, or CD8+CD57+ T cells (not recorded which) from PBMCs. This CDR3 reads CASSLQVSSYEQYF. The DNA for the CDR3 is TGTGCCAGCAGCCTCCAGGTATCCTCCTACGAGCAGTACTTC.